A single sample gave rise to the 4 T cell receptor beta chains below, sequenced in a study of CD8 T cells in ankylosing spondylitis. TCRdb re-analysed the 5' RACE reads in MiXCR, keeping a single row per CDR3 protein. The profile shows about 360,000 distinct CDR3 sequences, approximately 15% of them singletons. Sequencing used blood, either unsorted or a sorted T cell fraction (not recorded which). Every receptor here comes from a male donor with ankylosing spondylitis or in good health (not recorded which).

V usage is TRBV20-1 and J usage is TRBJ1-5; D call uncertain. The CDR3 spans 14 residues. V lost 5 bases to trimming and J lost 0 bases, with 11 bases between them. The germline gives CDR1 DFQATT, CDR2 SNEGSKA (reference sequence). CDR3: CSAVRKSSNQPQHF. As DNA, the CDR3 is TGCAGTGCTGTCCGTAAGTCTAGCAATCAGCCCCAGCATTTT.

V and J are TRBV4-2 and TRBJ2-7; 8 positions match TRBD2. Trimming removed 2 bases from V and 3 bases from J; junction bases left unmatched: 6. The germline gives CDR1 LGHNA, CDR2 YNFKEQ. The CDR3 totals 15 residues. The CDR3 DNA is TGTGCCAGCAGCCAACGGCGGGAGGCCCACTACGAGCAGTACTTC. The encoded protein is CASSQRREAHYEQYF.

The table lists this clonotype with a few counts. The chain combines TRBV6-5 with TRBJ2-5, with D possibly TRBD1 on 6 matching bases. V lost 0 bases and J lost 5, with 13 bases in between. Per germline, CDR1 MNHEY and CDR2 SVGAGI. The length of the CDR3 is 15 residues. In DNA form, the CDR3 reads TGTGCCAGCAGTTACTCGAGACAGGCCCTCGAGACCCAGTACTTC. Its protein product is CASSYSRQALETQYF.

This clonotype was seen more than once but under ten times. The rearrangement uses TRBV7-9 and TRBJ1-1; D is perhaps TRBD1 (6 bases). V was pared by 6 bases and J by 3 bases, with 17 bases between. Germline V gene data show CDR1 as SEHNR and CDR2 as FQNEAQ (reference sequence). This CDR3 comprises 15 residues. CDR3 amino acids: CASREQGLLDTEAFF. In nucleotides, the CDR3 is TGTGCCAGCAGGGAACAGGGCCTCCTCGACACTGAAGCTTTCTTT.